This T cell receptor (beta chain) comes out of a study of T cells expressing NK-cell markers. TCRdb processed the 5' RACE reads again and assigns one entry to each CDR3 protein, with no DNA. The sample yields 150,000 or so distinct CDR3 sequences, of which the top ten take up around a third. Germline lookup yields CDR1 MGHRA and CDR2 YSYEKL. The CDR3 contains 13 residues. The receptor comes from a woman aged 45-65 years in good health. This chain links TRBV4-1 with TRBJ2-1. The sample consisted of blood T cells: a sorted CD56 or NKG2C T cell subset, CD4+ or CD8+ T cells, or bulk PBMC T cells (not recorded which). The CDR3 sequence is CASSLDSLNEQFF.